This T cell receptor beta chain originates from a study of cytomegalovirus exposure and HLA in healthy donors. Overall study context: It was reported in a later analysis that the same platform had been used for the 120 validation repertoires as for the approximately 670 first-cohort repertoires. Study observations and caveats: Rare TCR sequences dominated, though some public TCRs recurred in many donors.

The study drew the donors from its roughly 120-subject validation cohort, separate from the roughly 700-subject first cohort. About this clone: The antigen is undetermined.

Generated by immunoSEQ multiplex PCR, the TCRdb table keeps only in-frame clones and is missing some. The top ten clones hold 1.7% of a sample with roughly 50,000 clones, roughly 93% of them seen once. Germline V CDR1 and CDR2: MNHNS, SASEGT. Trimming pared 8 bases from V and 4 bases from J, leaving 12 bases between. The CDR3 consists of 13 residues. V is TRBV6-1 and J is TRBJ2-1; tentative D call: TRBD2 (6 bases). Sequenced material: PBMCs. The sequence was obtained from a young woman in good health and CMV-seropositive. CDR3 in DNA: TGTGCCAGCCAGACGGGGGAGTACAATGAGCAGTTCTTC. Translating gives CASQTGEYNEQFF.